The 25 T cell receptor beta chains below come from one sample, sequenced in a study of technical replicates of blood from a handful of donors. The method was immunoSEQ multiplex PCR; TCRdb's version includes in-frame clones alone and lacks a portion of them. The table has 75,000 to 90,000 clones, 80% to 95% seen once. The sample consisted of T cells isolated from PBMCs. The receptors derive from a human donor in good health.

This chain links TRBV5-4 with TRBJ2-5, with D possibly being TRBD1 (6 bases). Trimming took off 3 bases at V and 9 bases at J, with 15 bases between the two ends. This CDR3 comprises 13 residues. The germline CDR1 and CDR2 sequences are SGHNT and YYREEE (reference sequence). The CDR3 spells CASSSDISGAQYF. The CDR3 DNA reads TGTGCCAGCAGCTCGGACATCTCAGGGGCCCAGTACTTC.

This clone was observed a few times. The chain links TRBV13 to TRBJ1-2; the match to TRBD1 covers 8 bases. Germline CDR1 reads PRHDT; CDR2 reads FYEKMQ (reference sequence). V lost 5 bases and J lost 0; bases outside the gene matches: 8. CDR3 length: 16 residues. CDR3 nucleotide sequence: TGTGCCAGCAGCCCTACGACAGGGGTGGCTAACTATGGCTACACCTTC. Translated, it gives CASSPTTGVANYGYTF.

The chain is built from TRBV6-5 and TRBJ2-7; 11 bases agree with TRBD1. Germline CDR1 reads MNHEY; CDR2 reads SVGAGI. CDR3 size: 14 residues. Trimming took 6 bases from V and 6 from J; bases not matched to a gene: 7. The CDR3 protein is CASSPGTGGVEQYF. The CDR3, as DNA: TGTGCCAGCAGCCCCGGGACAGGGGGTGTCGAGCAGTACTTC.

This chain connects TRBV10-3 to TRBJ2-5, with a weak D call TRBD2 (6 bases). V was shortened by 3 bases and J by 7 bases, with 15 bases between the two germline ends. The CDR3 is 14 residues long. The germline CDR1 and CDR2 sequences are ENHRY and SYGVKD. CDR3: CAISERTPEGTQYF. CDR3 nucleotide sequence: TGTGCCATCAGTGAAAGGACCCCGGAGGGGACCCAGTACTTC.

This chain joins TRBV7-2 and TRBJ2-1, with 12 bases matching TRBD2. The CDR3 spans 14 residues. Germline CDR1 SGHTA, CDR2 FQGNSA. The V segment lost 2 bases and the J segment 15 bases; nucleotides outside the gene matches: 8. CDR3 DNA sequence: TGTGCCAGCAGCTTATCGGCTAGCGGGAGGGGGGGGTTCTTC. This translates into CASSLSASGRGGFF.

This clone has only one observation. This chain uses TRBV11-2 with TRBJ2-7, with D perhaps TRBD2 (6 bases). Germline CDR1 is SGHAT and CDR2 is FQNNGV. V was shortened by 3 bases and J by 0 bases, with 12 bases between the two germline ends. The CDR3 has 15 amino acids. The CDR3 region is CASSFSGGSSYEQYF. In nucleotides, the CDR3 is TGTGCCAGCAGCTTTAGCGGAGGAAGCTCCTACGAGCAGTACTTC.

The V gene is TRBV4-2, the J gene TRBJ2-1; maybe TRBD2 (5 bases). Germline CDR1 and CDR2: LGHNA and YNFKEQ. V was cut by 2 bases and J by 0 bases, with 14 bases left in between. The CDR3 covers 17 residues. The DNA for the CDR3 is TGTGCCAGCAGCCAAAAGTTGACGGGGAGCTCCTACAATGAGCAGTTCTTC. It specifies CASSQKLTGSSYNEQFF.

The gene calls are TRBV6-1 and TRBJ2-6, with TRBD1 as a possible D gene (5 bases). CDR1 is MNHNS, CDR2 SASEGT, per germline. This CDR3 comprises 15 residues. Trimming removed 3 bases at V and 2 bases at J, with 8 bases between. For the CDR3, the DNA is TGTGCCAGCAGTGATCGCAGGGCTGGGGCCAACGTCCTGACTTTC. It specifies CASSDRRAGANVLTF.

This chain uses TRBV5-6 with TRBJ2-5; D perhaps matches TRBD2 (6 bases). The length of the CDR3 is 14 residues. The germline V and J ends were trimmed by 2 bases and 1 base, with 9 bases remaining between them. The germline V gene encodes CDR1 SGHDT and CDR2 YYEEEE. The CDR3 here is CASSFIAVQETQYF. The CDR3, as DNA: TGTGCCAGCAGCTTTATAGCGGTCCAAGAGACCCAGTACTTC. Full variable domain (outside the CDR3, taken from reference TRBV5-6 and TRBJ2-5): DAGVTQSPTHLIKTRGQQVTLRCSPKSGHDTVSWYQQALGQGPQFIFQYYEEEERQRGNFPDRFSGHQFPNYSSELNVNALLLGDSALYLCASSFIAVQETQYFGPGTRLLVL.

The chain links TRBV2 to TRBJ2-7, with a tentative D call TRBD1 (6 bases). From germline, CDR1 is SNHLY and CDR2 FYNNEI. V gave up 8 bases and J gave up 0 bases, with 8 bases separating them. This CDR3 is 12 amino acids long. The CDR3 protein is CASWDNSYEQYF. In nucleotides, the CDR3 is TGTGCCAGCTGGGACAACTCCTACGAGCAGTACTTC. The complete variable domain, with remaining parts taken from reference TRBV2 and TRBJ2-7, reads EPEVTQTPSHQVTQMGQEVILRCVPISNHLYFYWYRQILGQKVEFLVSFYNNEISEKSEIFDDQFSVERPDGSNFTLKIRSTKLEDSAMYFCASWDNSYEQYFGPGTRLTVT.

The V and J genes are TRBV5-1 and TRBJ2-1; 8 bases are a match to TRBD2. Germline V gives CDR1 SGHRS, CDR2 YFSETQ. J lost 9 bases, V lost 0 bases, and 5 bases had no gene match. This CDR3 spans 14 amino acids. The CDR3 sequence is CASSLERGNTEQFF. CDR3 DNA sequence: TGCGCCAGCAGCTTGGAGCGGGGGAACACTGAGCAGTTCTTC.

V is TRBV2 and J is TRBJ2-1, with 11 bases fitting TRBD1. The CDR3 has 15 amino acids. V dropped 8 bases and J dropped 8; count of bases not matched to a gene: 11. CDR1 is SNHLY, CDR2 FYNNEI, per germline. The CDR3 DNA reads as TGTGCCAGCGATTATTCCGGGACAGGGGGAGATGAGCAGTTCTTC. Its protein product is CASDYSGTGGDEQFF. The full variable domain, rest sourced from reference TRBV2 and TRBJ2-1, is EPEVTQTPSHQVTQMGQEVILRCVPISNHLYFYWYRQILGQKVEFLVSFYNNEISEKSEIFDDQFSVERPDGSNFTLKIRSTKLEDSAMYFCASDYSGTGGDEQFFGPGTRLTVL.

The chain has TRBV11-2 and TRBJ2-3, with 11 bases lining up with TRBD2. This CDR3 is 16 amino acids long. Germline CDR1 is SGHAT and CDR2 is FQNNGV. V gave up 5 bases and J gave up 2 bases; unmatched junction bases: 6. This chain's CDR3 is CASSLSLAGATDTQYF. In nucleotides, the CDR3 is TGTGCCAGCAGCCTGTCACTAGCGGGGGCCACAGATACGCAGTATTTT.

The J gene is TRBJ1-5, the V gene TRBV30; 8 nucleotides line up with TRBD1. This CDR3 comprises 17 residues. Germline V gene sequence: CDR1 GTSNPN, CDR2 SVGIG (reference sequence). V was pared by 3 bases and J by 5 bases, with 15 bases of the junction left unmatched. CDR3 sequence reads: CAWSLGPGTGAYQPQHF. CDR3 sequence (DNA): TGTGCCTGGAGCCTCGGACCTGGGACAGGCGCTTATCAGCCCCAGCATTTT.

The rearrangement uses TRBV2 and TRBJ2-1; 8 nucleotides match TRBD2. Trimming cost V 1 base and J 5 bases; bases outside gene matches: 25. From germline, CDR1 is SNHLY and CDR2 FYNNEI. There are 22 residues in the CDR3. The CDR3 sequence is CASSEGQVTDRRTSRSHNEQFF. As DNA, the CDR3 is TGTGCCAGCAGTGAAGGACAGGTCACTGACCGGAGGACTAGCAGGTCCCACAATGAGCAGTTCTTC.

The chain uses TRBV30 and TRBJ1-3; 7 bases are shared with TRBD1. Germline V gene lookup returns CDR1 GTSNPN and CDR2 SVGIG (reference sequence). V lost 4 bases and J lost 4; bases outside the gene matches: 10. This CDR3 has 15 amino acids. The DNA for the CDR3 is TGTGCCTGGAAAGGCGAGGGGGCAACGGGAAACACCATATATTTT. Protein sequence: CAWKGEGATGNTIYF.

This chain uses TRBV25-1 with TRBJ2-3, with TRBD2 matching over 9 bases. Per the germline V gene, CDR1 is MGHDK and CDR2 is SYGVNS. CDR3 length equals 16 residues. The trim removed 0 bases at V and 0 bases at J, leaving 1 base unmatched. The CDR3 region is CASSEYTSGSTDTQYF. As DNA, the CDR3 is TGTGCCAGCAGTGAATATACTAGCGGGAGCACAGATACGCAGTATTTT. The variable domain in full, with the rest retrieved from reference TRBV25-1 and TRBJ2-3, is EADIYQTPRYLVIGTGKKITLECSQTMGHDKMYWYQQDPGMELHLIHYSYGVNSTEKGDLSSESTVSRIRTEHFPLTLESARPSHTSQYLCASSEYTSGSTDTQYFGPGTRLTVL.

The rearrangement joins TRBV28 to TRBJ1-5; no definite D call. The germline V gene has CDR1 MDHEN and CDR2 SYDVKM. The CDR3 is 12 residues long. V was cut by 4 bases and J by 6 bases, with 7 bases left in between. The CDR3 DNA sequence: TGTGCCAGCAGTTACTTTGCTCAGCCCCAGCATTTT. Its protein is CASSYFAQPQHF.

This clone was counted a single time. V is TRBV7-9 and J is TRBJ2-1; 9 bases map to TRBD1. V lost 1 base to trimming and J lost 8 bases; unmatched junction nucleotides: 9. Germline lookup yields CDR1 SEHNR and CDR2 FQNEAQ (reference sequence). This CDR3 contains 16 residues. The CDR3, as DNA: TGTGCCAGCAGCTTAGGTTACAGGGGGCTTTTCGATGAGCAGTTCTTC. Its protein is CASSLGYRGLFDEQFF.

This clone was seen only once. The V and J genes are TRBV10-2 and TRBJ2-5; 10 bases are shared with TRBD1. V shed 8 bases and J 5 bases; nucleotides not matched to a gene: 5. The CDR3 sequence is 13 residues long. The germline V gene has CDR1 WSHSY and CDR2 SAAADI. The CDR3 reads CASGDRGGETQYF. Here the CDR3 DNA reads TGCGCCAGCGGGGACAGGGGTGGCGAGACCCAGTACTTC.

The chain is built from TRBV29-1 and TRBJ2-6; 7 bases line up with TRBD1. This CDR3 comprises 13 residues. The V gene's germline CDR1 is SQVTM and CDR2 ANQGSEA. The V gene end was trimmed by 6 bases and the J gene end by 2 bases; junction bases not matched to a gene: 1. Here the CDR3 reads CSVTGAGANVLTF. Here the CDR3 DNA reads TGCAGCGTCACAGGGGCTGGGGCCAACGTCCTGACTTTC.

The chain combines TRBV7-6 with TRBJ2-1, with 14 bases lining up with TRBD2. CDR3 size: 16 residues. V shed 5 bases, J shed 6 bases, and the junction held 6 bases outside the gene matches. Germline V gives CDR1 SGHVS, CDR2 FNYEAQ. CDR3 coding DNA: TGTGCCAGCAGCCCGACTAGCGGGAGGGGTATCAATGAGCAGTTCTTC. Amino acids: CASSPTSGRGINEQFF.

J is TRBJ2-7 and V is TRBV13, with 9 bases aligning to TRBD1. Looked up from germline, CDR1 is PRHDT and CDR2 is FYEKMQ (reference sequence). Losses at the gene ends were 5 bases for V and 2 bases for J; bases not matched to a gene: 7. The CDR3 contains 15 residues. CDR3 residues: CASSTPGTGTYEQYF. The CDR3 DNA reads TGTGCCAGCAGCACCCCCGGGACAGGGACCTACGAGCAGTACTTC.

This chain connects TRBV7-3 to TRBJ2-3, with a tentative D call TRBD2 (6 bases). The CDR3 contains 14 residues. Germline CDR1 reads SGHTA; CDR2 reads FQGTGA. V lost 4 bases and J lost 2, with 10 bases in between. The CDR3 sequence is CASSSGLYTDTQYF. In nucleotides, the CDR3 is TGTGCCAGCAGCTCGGGACTTTACACAGATACGCAGTATTTT.

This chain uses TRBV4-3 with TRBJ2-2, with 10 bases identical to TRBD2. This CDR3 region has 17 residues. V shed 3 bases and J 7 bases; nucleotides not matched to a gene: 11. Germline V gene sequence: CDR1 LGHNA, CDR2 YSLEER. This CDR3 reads CASSHSWGGLAIGELFF. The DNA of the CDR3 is TGCGCCAGCAGCCACTCCTGGGGGGGACTAGCGATCGGGGAGCTGTTTTTT.